These 8 T cell receptor beta chains share one sample of origin, sequenced in a study of blood T cell repertoires in COVID-19. Data came from immunoSEQ multiplex PCR; TCRdb stores just in-frame clones and leaves some out. The sample shows roughly 290,000 clones, 89% of them seen only once. Input material: peripheral blood. The receptor source for this set is a woman aged 55-69 years with acute or convalescent COVID-19.

V usage is TRBV7-8 and J usage is TRBJ1-2; 10 bases fit TRBD1. Germline V gives CDR1 SGHVS, CDR2 FQNEAQ. With 1 base clipped from V and 6 bases from J, the junction kept 5 bases outside the gene matches. The CDR3 contains 15 residues. For the CDR3, the DNA is TGTGCCAGCAGCTTAGTTACGACAGGGGGCAATGGCTACACCTTC. Translated: CASSLVTTGGNGYTF.

CDR3 residues: CASSFLARGGDTQYF. CDR3 nucleotides: TGTGCCAGCAGTTTCCTAGCAAGAGGAGGAGATACGCAGTATTTT. The chain has TRBV6-2 or TRBV6-3 and TRBJ2-3; D is perhaps TRBD2 (5 bases). This CDR3 has 15 amino acids. CDR1 is MNHEY and CDR2 is SVGEGT in the germline V gene. Trimming pared 4 bases from V and 5 bases from J, leaving 16 bases between.

This chain links TRBV30 with TRBJ2-5; TRBD2 matches 9 bases. The V segment lost 5 bases and the J segment 5 bases; nucleotides outside the gene matches: 12. The CDR3 has 15 residues. Germline CDR1 and CDR2: GTSNPN and SVGIG (reference sequence). The CDR3 region has the DNA TGTGCCTGGGGTGGAGCGGGAGGTCGGGAGGAGACCCAGTACTTC. Encoded protein: CAWGGAGGREETQYF.

V and J are TRBV18 and TRBJ1-4; TRBD1 agrees at 8 bases. From germline, CDR1 is KGHSH and CDR2 LQKENI. V dropped 6 bases and J dropped 11; count of bases not matched to a gene: 8. The CDR3 is 13 residues long. CDR3 bases: TGTGCCAGCTCGCCTGGACAGGGTGAGAAACTGTTTTTT. As protein: CASSPGQGEKLFF.

V gene TRBV28 combines with J gene TRBJ1-5; D not certain. V was pared by 1 base and J by 4 bases, with 14 bases between. This CDR3 contains 16 residues. Germline V CDR1 and CDR2: MDHEN, SYDVKM. The CDR3 region is CASSLYPGSLNQPQHF. CDR3 sequence (DNA): TGTGCCAGCAGTTTATATCCGGGGAGCTTAAATCAGCCCCAGCATTTT.

This clone was picked up a small number of times. The chain uses TRBV20-1 and TRBJ1-5; D is possibly TRBD1 (5 bases). Germline CDR1 is DFQATT and CDR2 is SNEGSKA (reference sequence). V was shortened by 3 bases and J by 0 bases, with 9 bases between the two germline ends. The CDR3 totals 14 residues. The CDR3 DNA is TGCAGTGCTAGTTCCAGGGTTAGCAATCAGCCCCAGCATTTT. Translated, it gives CSASSRVSNQPQHF.

The chain recombines TRBV2 with TRBJ2-1, with TRBD2 identical over 11 bases. Losses at the gene ends were 7 bases for V and 1 base for J; bases not matched to a gene: 6. From germline, CDR1 is SNHLY and CDR2 FYNNEI. This CDR3 contains 16 residues. The chain's CDR3 is CASNALAGESYNEQFF. CDR3 coding DNA: TGTGCCAGCAACGCACTAGCGGGGGAATCCTACAATGAGCAGTTCTTC.

The J gene is TRBJ2-3, the V gene TRBV18, with TRBD1 as a possible D gene (5 bases). The CDR3 runs to 15 residues. In germline, CDR1 is KGHSH, CDR2 LQKENI. Trimming pared 4 bases from V and 2 bases from J, leaving 13 bases between. The CDR3 DNA reads TGTGCCAGCTCACAGGGGCTTACGAACACAGATACGCAGTATTTT. This encodes CASSQGLTNTDTQYF.